This T cell receptor beta chain appears in the sequencing data of a study of blood T cell repertoires in COVID-19. Across the whole study: Some COVID-19 samples were acute and others convalescent; all came from the United States, Italy and Spain. T cells, B-cell-depleted T cells, or PBMCs provided the cDNA or gDNA that served as material.

Per the authors' pipeline: Reference gene primer amplification gave nucleated cell count estimates. Assay: immunoSEQ multiplex PCR; the TCRdb copy retains only in-frame clones and omits some. V and J calls and clone size are given by that table; D and trimming were obtained from the DNA. Here the sample spans under 350,000 clones, about 89% being singletons. Germline V gene sequence: CDR1 MNHEY, CDR2 SMNVEV (reference sequence). The CDR3 is 12 residues long. Deletions cut 5 bases from V and 6 bases from J, with 10 bases between. In its sample, this clone was seen a few times. The source of this sequence is a man aged 40-49 years with acute or convalescent COVID-19. Sample: peripheral blood. This chain joins TRBV27 and TRBJ1-2; D is unresolved. CDR3 residues: CASSILTNGYTF. CDR3 sequence (DNA): TGTGCCAGCAGTATCCTGACAAATGGCTACACCTTC.